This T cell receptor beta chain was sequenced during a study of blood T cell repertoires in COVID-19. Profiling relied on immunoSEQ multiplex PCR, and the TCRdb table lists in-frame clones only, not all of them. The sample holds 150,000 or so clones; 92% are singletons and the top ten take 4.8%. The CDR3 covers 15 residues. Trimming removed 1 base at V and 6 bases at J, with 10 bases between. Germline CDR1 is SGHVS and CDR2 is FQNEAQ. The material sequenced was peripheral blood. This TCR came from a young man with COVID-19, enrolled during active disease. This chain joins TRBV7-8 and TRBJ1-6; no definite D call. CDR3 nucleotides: TGTGCCAGCAGCTTAGTTCCGGGTCCTAATTCACCCCTCCACTTT. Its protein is CASSLVPGPNSPLHF.